The 21 T cell receptor beta chains below all came from one sample that was sequenced in a study of cytomegalovirus exposure and HLA in healthy donors. Primers included in the PCR were 60 Vbeta and 13 Jbeta primers. This table comes from immunoSEQ multiplex PCR, and its TCRdb copy is limited to in-frame clones, with some not included. The sample lists approximately 110,000 clones, 82% occurring once. The sequenced material came from PBMCs. The receptors derive from a man aged 25 to 40 in good health and CMV-seropositive.

The chain joins TRBV30 to TRBJ1-6; D gene ambiguous. Trimming removed 7 bases from V and 5 bases from J, with 9 bases in between. The CDR3 is 12 amino acids. Per germline, CDR1 GTSNPN and CDR2 SVGIG (reference sequence). CDR3 sequence reads: CAYGLNNSPLHF. The CDR3 region has the DNA TGTGCCTACGGACTGAATAATTCACCCCTCCACTTT.

The chain recombines TRBV28 with TRBJ2-7, with 7 positions matching TRBD2. The junction had 7 bases not matched to a gene; V was cut back by 3 bases and J by 2 bases. Germline CDR1 reads MDHEN; CDR2 reads SYDVKM. This CDR3 region has 15 residues. The CDR3: CASSLGGSRTYEQYF. The CDR3 coding sequence is TGTGCCAGCAGTTTGGGAGGGAGCAGAACCTACGAGCAGTACTTC.

This chain connects TRBV7-6 to TRBJ2-1; D is ambiguous. CDR3 length: 16 residues. Germline V gene lookup returns CDR1 SGHVS and CDR2 FNYEAQ. Trimming took 2 bases from V and 0 from J, leaving 11 bases between them. CDR3 sequence: CASSLFDSSSYNEQFF. The CDR3 DNA reads as TGTGCCAGCAGCTTATTCGACTCCAGCTCCTACAATGAGCAGTTCTTC. The full variable domain, completed using reference TRBV7-6 and TRBJ2-1, is GAGVSQSPRYKVTKRGQDVALRCDPISGHVSLYWYRQALGQGPEFLTYFNYEAQQDKSGLPNDRFSAERPEGSISTLTIQRTEQRDSAMYRCASSLFDSSSYNEQFFGPGTRLTVL.

This sequence joins TRBV5-4 and TRBJ1-2, with D perhaps TRBD1 (5 bases). This CDR3 has 14 amino acids. The ends were cut back, 4 bases at V and 0 bases at J, with 10 bases in the middle. Germline V gene sequence: CDR1 SGHNT, CDR2 YYREEE (reference sequence). The CDR3 reads CASSAGTSNYGYTF. In DNA form, the CDR3 reads TGTGCCAGCAGCGCCGGGACTTCTAACTATGGCTACACCTTC. The full variable domain, with the rest looked up from reference TRBV5-4 and TRBJ1-2, is ETGVTQSPTHLIKTRGQQVTLRCSSQSGHNTVSWYQQALGQGPQFIFQYYREEENGRGNFPPRFSGLQFPNYSSELNVNALELDDSALYLCASSAGTSNYGYTFGSGTRLTVV.

This clone has just one count. As DNA, the CDR3 is TGTGCCAGCAGCGGCTCAGGCGCCTCTGGGGCCAACGTCCTGACTTTC. Amino acids: CASSGSGASGANVLTF. The J gene is TRBJ2-6, the V gene TRBV5-6; D is ambiguous. The CDR3 is 16 residues long. CDR1 SGHDT and CDR2 YYEEEE come from the germline V gene. Trimming took 4 bases from V and 0 from J, leaving 11 bases between them.

The genes are TRBV9 and TRBJ2-5; 12 bases agree with TRBD2. Germline loops: CDR1 SGDLS, CDR2 YYNGEE. The CDR3 has 16 residues. V lost 0 bases to trimming and J lost 5 bases; unmatched junction nucleotides: 5. The CDR3: CASSVGGLAGTETQYF. CDR3 DNA sequence: TGTGCCAGCAGCGTAGGTGGACTAGCGGGGACGGAGACCCAGTACTTC.

The chain employs TRBV5-6 and TRBJ2-3; D possibly corresponds to TRBD2 (6 bases). The germline V and J ends were trimmed by 4 bases and 8 bases, with 14 bases remaining between them. Germline V gene sequence: CDR1 SGHDT, CDR2 YYEEEE. The CDR3 covers 13 residues. The CDR3 DNA reads TGTGCCAGCAGCCCCAGCTGGGGAGGTACGCAGTATTTT. It is translated as CASSPSWGGTQYF.

V gene TRBV7-9 combines with J gene TRBJ2-5, with 8 bases fitting TRBD1. V shed 7 bases and J 5 bases; nucleotides not matched to a gene: 9. CDR3 length: 14 residues. Per germline, CDR1 SEHNR and CDR2 FQNEAQ (reference sequence). CDR3 DNA sequence: TGTGCCAGCACCAACAGGGGGAGTCTGGAGACCCAGTACTTC. Amino acid sequence: CASTNRGSLETQYF.

The J gene is TRBJ2-3, the V gene TRBV6-1, with 9 bases aligning to TRBD1. Per the germline V gene, CDR1 is MNHNS and CDR2 is SASEGT. V was pared by 7 bases and J by 2 bases, with 7 bases of the junction left unmatched. The CDR3 is 15 residues long. CDR3 bases: TGTGCCAGCACGAGCCGGGACAGGGTCACAGATACGCAGTATTTT. It yields the protein CASTSRDRVTDTQYF.

The chain combines TRBV9 with TRBJ2-1; D may be TRBD2 (6 bases). Trimming removed 0 bases at V and 5 bases at J, with 15 bases between. CDR1 and CDR2 from the germline V gene are SGDLS and YYNGEE. This CDR3 region has 16 residues. The CDR3 sequence: CASSVAAGVNHNEQFF. In nucleotides, the CDR3 is TGTGCCAGCAGCGTAGCAGCGGGTGTAAACCACAATGAGCAGTTCTTC.

The rearrangement links TRBV6-1 to TRBJ1-2; D is ambiguous. This CDR3 is built from 12 residues. Germline CDR1 MNHNS, CDR2 SASEGT. V gave up 4 bases and J gave up 5 bases, with 8 bases separating them. CDR3 coding DNA: TGTGCCAGCAGTGCGGGGAGTTATGGCTACACCTTC. Translating gives CASSAGSYGYTF.

The chain is built from TRBV5-1 and TRBJ2-3, with D uncertain. Germline assignment: CDR1 SGHRS and CDR2 YFSETQ. This CDR3 spans 13 amino acids. Trimming stripped 0 bases from V and 3 bases from J, with 5 bases between. Written as DNA, the CDR3 is TGCGCCAGCAGCTTGGACGGGACAGATACGCAGTATTTT. As protein: CASSLDGTDTQYF.

The J gene is TRBJ1-2, the V gene TRBV7-9; possible D gene TRBD1, 6 bases. V was pared by 5 bases and J by 4 bases, with 11 bases between. The CDR3 sequence is 13 residues long. Germline V gene lookup returns CDR1 SEHNR and CDR2 FQNEAQ (reference sequence). CDR3 sequence (DNA): TGTGCCAGCAGCAACGACAGGTTCTATGGCTACACCTTC. Translation: CASSNDRFYGYTF.

The genes are TRBV5-8 and TRBJ1-3; 9 nucleotides line up with TRBD1. Germline V lookup: CDR1 SGHTS, CDR2 YDEGEE. With V trimmed by 4 bases and J by 4 bases, 6 bases remained unmatched. There are 15 residues in the CDR3. The CDR3 DNA reads TGTGCCAGCAGCCTAGGGACAGGGTTGGGAAACACCATATATTTT. Translated: CASSLGTGLGNTIYF.

V and J are TRBV19 and TRBJ2-3, with 14 nucleotides matching TRBD2. With 3 bases clipped from V and 1 base from J, the junction kept 9 bases outside the gene matches. The CDR3 loop spans 19 amino acids. Per the germline V gene, CDR1 is LNHDA and CDR2 is SQIVND (reference sequence). DNA for the CDR3: TGTGCCAGTAGTATCGGACTAGCGGGAGGTCGTACGGGCACAGATACGCAGTATTTT. Its translation: CASSIGLAGGRTGTDTQYF.

The chain uses TRBV7-9 and TRBJ1-4; 7 bases map to TRBD1. J lost 4 bases, V lost 5 bases, and 7 bases had no gene match. The CDR3 length is 15 residues. From germline, CDR1 is SEHNR and CDR2 FQNEAQ (reference sequence). The CDR3 DNA reads as TGTGCCAGCAGCGTCCGACAGGGAAGTAATGAAAAACTGTTTTTT. Its translation: CASSVRQGSNEKLFF.

This clone was counted once. The chain joins TRBV29-1 to TRBJ1-2; D gene ambiguous. V lost 1 base to trimming and J lost 0 bases, with 6 bases between them. CDR1 and CDR2 from the germline V gene are SQVTM and ANQGSEA. The CDR3 spans 13 residues. CDR3 sequence: CSVEVPANYGYTF. CDR3 coding DNA: TGCAGCGTTGAAGTCCCAGCTAACTATGGCTACACCTTC.

V and J are TRBV5-6 and TRBJ1-2; D might be TRBD1 (6 bases). Germline-derived CDR1 and CDR2 are SGHDT and YYEEEE. Deletions cut 2 bases from V and 0 bases from J, with 11 bases between. The CDR3 consists of 15 residues. CDR3 coding DNA: TGTGCCAGCAGCTTCGGACAGTCGGCTAACTATGGCTACACCTTC. It specifies CASSFGQSANYGYTF.

The V call is TRBV10-1, the J call TRBJ1-2, with 9 bases aligning to TRBD1. In germline, CDR1 is WNHNN, CDR2 SYGVQD (reference sequence). After removal of 5 bases from V and 3 bases from J, the junction contained 7 bases not matched to a gene. This CDR3 is built from 15 residues. DNA of the CDR3: TGCGCCAGCAGTCCCGGGACAGGGTACTACTATGGCTACACCTTC. Residues: CASSPGTGYYYGYTF.

CDR3 in amino acids: CASRRGTSDPDTQYF. The CDR3 DNA reads TGTGCCAGCAGGAGGGGGACTAGCGATCCAGATACGCAGTATTTT. The chain uses TRBV2 and TRBJ2-3, with 10 bases fitting TRBD2. Per the germline V gene, CDR1 is SNHLY and CDR2 is FYNNEI. The junction had 7 bases not matched to a gene; V was cut back by 6 bases and J by 4 bases. This CDR3 contains 15 residues.

The genes are TRBV5-1 and TRBJ2-7; D perhaps matches TRBD1 (5 bases). This CDR3 contains 14 residues. CDR1 and CDR2 (germline): SGHRS, YFSETQ. V was shortened by 4 bases and J by 5 bases, with 16 bases between the two germline ends. CDR3 protein: CASSPVQDLDEQYF. The CDR3 coding sequence is TGCGCCAGCAGCCCGGTACAGGATCTGGACGAGCAGTACTTC.